The entry below gives a single T cell receptor (beta chain) sequence along with its context. The sample belongs to a study of shared clonotypes between healthy human individuals. As defined, naive CD8 cells were CD45RO-negative and positively selected for CCR7, with terminally differentiated effector memory CD45RA+ cells excluded. This CDR3 region has 14 residues. Per germline, CDR1 MDHEN and CDR2 SYDVKM. With 3 bases removed from V and 3 bases from J, the gap between germline ends came to 10 bases. Original data processing: Filtering differed, since immunoSEQ gave only junction sequences and no quality scores. Profiling relied on immunoSEQ multiplex PCR, and the TCRdb table lists in-frame clones only, not all of them. Clone size and the V and J calls come from that table; the DNA yielded D and trimming. Of about 2.1 million clones listed, around 95% are singletons.

The sequence was collected from a man younger than 35 in good health. Some clones in this sample may be carry-over from other donors' samples. Material for sequencing was naive CD8+ T cells from PBMCs. V is TRBV28 and J is TRBJ2-3, with unresolved D. CDR3 bases: TGTGCCAGCAGTTTGACCCCACTGACAGATACGCAGTATTTT. It translates to CASSLTPLTDTQYF.